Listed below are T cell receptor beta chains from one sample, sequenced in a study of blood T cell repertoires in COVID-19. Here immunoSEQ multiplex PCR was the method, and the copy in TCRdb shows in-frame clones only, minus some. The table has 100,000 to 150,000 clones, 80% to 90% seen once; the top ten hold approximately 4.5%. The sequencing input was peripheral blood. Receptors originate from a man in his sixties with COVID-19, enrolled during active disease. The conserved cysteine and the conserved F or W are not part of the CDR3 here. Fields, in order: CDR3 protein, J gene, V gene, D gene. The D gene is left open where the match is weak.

CDR3 protein: ASAEESGANVLT; J gene: TRBJ2-6; V gene: TRBV5-1; D gene: .
CDR3 protein: ASSFTNGNTGELF; J gene: TRBJ2-2; V gene: TRBV5-1; D gene: .
CDR3 protein: ASSLDRGDYGYT; J gene: TRBJ1-2; V gene: TRBV6-5; D gene: TRBD1
CDR3 protein: ASRGDTDTQY; J gene: TRBJ2-3; V gene: TRBV12-3/TRBV12-4; D gene: .
CDR3 protein: ASSLVSSGGASTDTQY; J gene: TRBJ2-3; V gene: TRBV5-1; D gene: TRBD2
CDR3 protein: ASRTTSGAYNEQF; J gene: TRBJ2-1; V gene: TRBV19; D gene: TRBD2
CDR3 protein: ASSYGGVDNEQF; J gene: TRBJ2-1; V gene: TRBV6-5; D gene: .
CDR3 protein: ASSVGEVCNSPLH; J gene: TRBJ1-6; V gene: TRBV21-1; D gene: .
CDR3 protein: ASSVDPGGLSGNTIY; J gene: TRBJ1-3; V gene: TRBV9; D gene: .
CDR3 protein: ASSLLAGLAADTQY; J gene: TRBJ2-3; V gene: TRBV7-2; D gene: TRBD2
CDR3 protein: ASRSPGIYNSPLH; J gene: TRBJ1-6; V gene: TRBV6-5; D gene: .
CDR3 protein: ASSRASTDTQY; J gene: TRBJ2-3; V gene: TRBV3-1/TRBV3-2; D gene: .
CDR3 protein: ASSLSPGTGTRHGYT; J gene: TRBJ1-2; V gene: TRBV27; D gene: TRBD1
CDR3 protein: ASSYNRLAGGPLDTQY; J gene: TRBJ2-3; V gene: TRBV13; D gene: TRBD2
CDR3 protein: ASSYSRGRQETQY; J gene: TRBJ2-5; V gene: TRBV6-5; D gene: .
CDR3 protein: AWTERVANYGYT; J gene: TRBJ1-2; V gene: TRBV30; D gene: .
CDR3 protein: ASRRTRGSGTYEQY; J gene: TRBJ2-7; V gene: TRBV5-1; D gene: .
CDR3 protein: ASSRGSGNTIY; J gene: TRBJ1-3; V gene: TRBV6-5; D gene: .
CDR3 protein: ASKGTGHQPQH; J gene: TRBJ1-5; V gene: TRBV19; D gene: .
CDR3 protein: ASSRTGVRGEAF; J gene: TRBJ1-1; V gene: TRBV6-5; D gene: TRBD1
CDR3 protein: AWSYGDRNTEAF; J gene: TRBJ1-1; V gene: TRBV30; D gene: .
CDR3 protein: ASSSGSQPQH; J gene: TRBJ1-5; V gene: TRBV6-5; D gene: .
CDR3 protein: ASSGWGLHNEQF; J gene: TRBJ2-1; V gene: TRBV13; D gene: .
CDR3 protein: ASSQDGSTSNQPQH; J gene: TRBJ1-5; V gene: TRBV4-1; D gene: .
CDR3 protein: ASSEVGRPPREQY; J gene: TRBJ2-7; V gene: TRBV10-1; D gene: .
CDR3 protein: ASRAPRTDTQY; J gene: TRBJ2-3; V gene: TRBV2; D gene: .
CDR3 protein: ASSWRGGTGELF; J gene: TRBJ2-2; V gene: TRBV7-2; D gene: .
CDR3 protein: ASSPGQYNEQF; J gene: TRBJ2-1; V gene: TRBV7-2; D gene: .
CDR3 protein: ASSFPGNTEAF; J gene: TRBJ1-1; V gene: TRBV7-2; D gene: .
CDR3 protein: ASSLAPDRAVYEQY; J gene: TRBJ2-7; V gene: TRBV7-2; D gene: TRBD1
CDR3 protein: ASSLDREGYT; J gene: TRBJ1-2; V gene: TRBV7-8; D gene: TRBD1
CDR3 protein: ASAGGGSYNEQF; J gene: TRBJ2-1; V gene: TRBV4-2; D gene: .
CDR3 protein: ASSFNAGNQPQH; J gene: TRBJ1-5; V gene: TRBV5-1; D gene: .
CDR3 protein: ASSWGDTEQY; J gene: TRBJ2-7; V gene: TRBV5-1; D gene: .
CDR3 protein: ASSLFLETSTDTQY; J gene: TRBJ2-3; V gene: TRBV5-6; D gene: .
CDR3 protein: ASSLAGTGGPGNTIY; J gene: TRBJ1-3; V gene: TRBV7-2; D gene: TRBD1
CDR3 protein: ASSGYRGSGEAF; J gene: TRBJ1-1; V gene: TRBV28; D gene: TRBD1
CDR3 protein: ASSLGTGGTEAF; J gene: TRBJ1-1; V gene: TRBV27; D gene: TRBD1
CDR3 protein: ASSAGTGWEQY; J gene: TRBJ2-7; V gene: TRBV9; D gene: TRBD1
CDR3 protein: ASSPGDRVSYNEQF; J gene: TRBJ2-1; V gene: TRBV7-7; D gene: TRBD1
CDR3 protein: ASRDRDTGELF; J gene: TRBJ2-2; V gene: TRBV11-3; D gene: TRBD1
CDR3 protein: ATSREPGYYGYT; J gene: TRBJ1-2; V gene: TRBV15; D gene: .
CDR3 protein: ASSLSGATNEKLF; J gene: TRBJ1-4; V gene: TRBV7-2; D gene: .
CDR3 protein: ATSRDFRGNEQY; J gene: TRBJ2-7; V gene: TRBV15; D gene: .
CDR3 protein: ASSLLGRGRLGANVLT; J gene: TRBJ2-6; V gene: TRBV13; D gene: TRBD1
CDR3 protein: ASSLEGDTETQY; J gene: TRBJ2-5; V gene: TRBV5-1; D gene: .
CDR3 protein: ASQNRGGGEKLF; J gene: TRBJ1-4; V gene: TRBV19; D gene: TRBD1
CDR3 protein: ASSLGGQGDTEAF; J gene: TRBJ1-1; V gene: TRBV9; D gene: TRBD1
CDR3 protein: ASGRTGGTYEQY; J gene: TRBJ2-7; V gene: TRBV10-2; D gene: TRBD1
CDR3 protein: ASSSPTGTANNEQF; J gene: TRBJ2-1; V gene: TRBV6-6; D gene: .
CDR3 protein: ATSSPNRGTEAF; J gene: TRBJ1-1; V gene: TRBV15; D gene: .